These 32 T cell receptor beta chains were sequenced from one sample in a study of beta chain features in type 1 diabetes. Expressed TCRB transcripts were sequenced after all isolated RNA was converted to cDNA. The protocol was immunoSEQ multiplex PCR, while the TCRdb copy is restricted to in-frame clones and leaves out a portion. The sample has under 350,000 clones, approximately 25% seen once; the top ten hold roughly 0.011%. These receptors are not linked to any known antigen. Points from the study as a whole: A moderate, significant TCRB CDR3 shortening appeared in type 1 diabetes across four CD4+ subsets.

Sequences were obtained from naive CD4+ T cells from blood. Receptors originate from a woman aged 25 to 45 with type 1 diabetes.

This clone occurred a few times. The chain carries TRBV4-1 and TRBJ2-3; D may be TRBD1 (6 bases). V dropped 1 base and J dropped 5 bases, with 13 bases sitting between them. In germline, CDR1 is MGHRA, CDR2 YSYEKL. The CDR3 is 15 residues long. The CDR3 region has the DNA TGCGCCAGCAGCCAAGTTGGCAGGGGCCTAGATACGCAGTATTTT. This gives the protein CASSQVGRGLDTQYF.

There are a few counts of this clone. The chain has TRBV14 and TRBJ2-3; 10 bases are shared with TRBD1. J gave up 4 bases and V 3 bases, and 7 bases lay outside the gene matches. Germline CDR1 is SGHDN and CDR2 is FVKESK. The CDR3 contains 16 residues. CDR3 sequence (DNA): TGTGCCAGCAGCCAGCCGGACAGGGGGTTGCCAGATACGCAGTATTTT. It codes for CASSQPDRGLPDTQYF.

The rearrangement links TRBV30 to TRBJ2-7, with 13 nucleotides matching TRBD2. With V trimmed by 0 bases and J by 3 bases, 5 bases remained unmatched. Germline loops: CDR1 GTSNPN, CDR2 SVGIG (reference sequence). The CDR3 loop spans 16 amino acids. DNA for the CDR3: TGTGCCTGGAGTGTATGGACTAGCGGGAGAGTCTACGAGCAGTACTTC. It is translated as CAWSVWTSGRVYEQYF.

In its sample, this clone was seen a few times. The rearrangement joins TRBV29-1 to TRBJ2-7; 8 bases map to TRBD1. The J segment lost 2 bases and the V segment lost 7 bases, leaving 1 base of the junction unmatched. Per the germline V gene, CDR1 is SQVTM and CDR2 is ANQGSEA. CDR3 length: 11 amino acids. The CDR3 region has the DNA TGCAGCGCGGGACAGGCCTACGAGCAGTACTTC. Its protein product is CSAGQAYEQYF.

This clone turned up a few times. V and J are TRBV5-1 and TRBJ2-1; 12 bases line up with TRBD2. This CDR3 is built from 15 residues. V lost 3 bases to trimming and J lost 6 bases; unmatched junction nucleotides: 4. Germline CDR1 SGHRS, CDR2 YFSETQ. In DNA form, the CDR3 reads TGCGCCAGCAGCTCCGGACTAGCGGGACGCAATGAGCAGTTCTTC. This encodes CASSSGLAGRNEQFF.

The J gene is TRBJ2-1, the V gene TRBV28; D perhaps matches TRBD2 (5 bases). Germline V lookup: CDR1 MDHEN, CDR2 SYDVKM. The CDR3 has 13 amino acids. V lost 5 bases to trimming and J lost 10 bases, with 15 bases between them. DNA for the CDR3: TGTGCCAGCAGTCCCTACGGGGTGAGGGAGCAGTTCTTC. Translated, it gives CASSPYGVREQFF.

The rearrangement joins TRBV29-1 to TRBJ2-2, with a tentative D call TRBD1 (5 bases). Germline-derived CDR1 and CDR2 are SQVTM and ANQGSEA. The CDR3 runs 13 residues. V dropped 5 bases and J dropped 8 bases, with 15 bases sitting between them. Written as DNA, the CDR3 is TGCAGCGTTACCTCCCAGGGAATTGGGGAGCTGTTTTTT. The encoded protein is CSVTSQGIGELFF.

This clone has more than one count but fewer than ten. CDR3 residues: CASSLTGTGNTEAFF. The CDR3 DNA reads TGTGCCAGCAGCCTCACCGGGACAGGCAACACTGAAGCTTTCTTT. The chain joins TRBV9 to TRBJ1-1; 8 nucleotides agree with TRBD1. The CDR3 sequence is 15 residues long. The V and J ends lost 4 bases and 2 bases, in that order; junction bases with no gene match: 7. The germline V gene has CDR1 SGDLS and CDR2 YYNGEE.

The chain has TRBV10-3 and TRBJ2-2; D perhaps matches TRBD1 (5 bases). CDR1 and CDR2 (germline): ENHRY, SYGVKD. V shed 7 bases and J shed 5 bases, with 11 bases lying between them. The CDR3 sequence is 13 residues long. CDR3 in DNA: TGTGCCATCACCAGGGAAGGGACCGGGGAGCTGTTTTTT. This translates into CAITREGTGELFF.

The chain has TRBV6-5 and TRBJ2-4; D is possibly TRBD1 (5 bases). V gave up 1 base and J gave up 5 bases, with 12 bases separating them. CDR1 and CDR2 from the germline V gene are MNHEY and SVGAGI. CDR3 length equals 15 residues. The CDR3 is CASSYFKETENIQYF. The CDR3 DNA follows: TGTGCCAGCAGTTACTTTAAGGAGACAGAAAACATTCAGTACTTC.

This clone was counted only a few times. This chain joins TRBV30 and TRBJ2-3; perhaps TRBD2 as D (5 bases). This CDR3 contains 12 residues. V lost 4 bases and J lost 7, with 12 bases in between. From germline, CDR1 is GTSNPN and CDR2 SVGIG (reference sequence). The CDR3 sequence is CAWTTLAYTQYF. CDR3 DNA sequence: TGTGCCTGGACCACTCTAGCCTATACGCAGTATTTT.

This chain connects TRBV14 to TRBJ1-2; 8 nucleotides align to TRBD1. V gave up 4 bases and J gave up 3 bases; unmatched junction bases: 1. The CDR3 contains 13 residues. Per germline, CDR1 SGHDN and CDR2 FVKESK. The CDR3 region has the DNA TGTGCCAGCAGCCCGGACAGGGACTATGGCTACACCTTC. This sequence encodes CASSPDRDYGYTF.

The gene calls are TRBV9 and TRBJ2-1; TRBD2 agrees at 7 bases. Germline trimming cut 3 bases from V and 1 base from J; bases unmatched to any gene: 7. Germline loops: CDR1 SGDLS, CDR2 YYNGEE. The CDR3 loop spans 16 amino acids. CDR3 nucleotide sequence: TGTGCCAGCAGCGGAAAGACAGCGGGATCCTACAATGAGCAGTTCTTC. Its protein product is CASSGKTAGSYNEQFF. Looking up the rest from reference TRBV9 and TRBJ2-1 gives the full variable domain: DSGVTQTPKHLITATGQRVTLRCSPRSGDLSVYWYQQSLDQGLQFLIQYYNGEERAKGNILERFSAQQFPDLHSELNLSSLELGDSALYFCASSGKTAGSYNEQFFGPGTRLTVL.

This chain links TRBV7-9 with TRBJ2-5; 9 bases fit TRBD2. Germline CDR1 reads SEHNR; CDR2 reads FQNEAQ (reference sequence). The length of the CDR3 is 16 residues. V was pared by 7 bases and J by 8 bases, with 17 bases of the junction left unmatched. The CDR3 region has the DNA TGTGCCAGCATTAGATCTAGCGGGGCCGACCCAAGAACCCAGTACTTC. Translating it yields CASIRSSGADPRTQYF.

This clone was recorded at least ten times. V and J are TRBV7-9 and TRBJ2-7; no clear D gene. The CDR3 extends over 13 amino acids. Germline V lookup: CDR1 SEHNR, CDR2 FQNEAQ (reference sequence). With 5 bases removed from V and 3 bases from J, the gap between germline ends came to 11 bases. The CDR3 DNA reads TGTGCCAGCAGCGGCGGAAGTCTCTACGAGCAGTACTTC. Translated, it gives CASSGGSLYEQYF.

The chain carries TRBV11-1 and TRBJ2-7; TRBD2 is a possible D gene (6 bases). V was shortened by 6 bases and J by 4 bases, with 19 bases between the two germline ends. Germline V gives CDR1 SGHAT, CDR2 FQDESV (reference sequence). The CDR3 has 15 amino acids. CDR3 residues: CASSSDAGPVYEQYF. In nucleotides, the CDR3 is TGTGCCAGCAGTTCGGACGCGGGACCCGTATACGAGCAGTACTTC.

Details on this clone: The same CDR3 arises from other DNA sequences in this sample as well. The genes are TRBV5-4 and TRBJ2-7, with TRBD1 matching 9 bases. J gave up 0 bases and V 2 bases, and 3 bases lay outside the gene matches. Germline values: CDR1 SGHNT, CDR2 YYREEE (reference sequence). This CDR3 contains 15 residues. The DNA of the CDR3 is TGTGCCAGCAGCTTAGGACAGGGGTACTCCTACGAGCAGTACTTC. Amino acids: CASSLGQGYSYEQYF. Using reference TRBV5-4 and TRBJ2-7 for the parts outside the CDR3, the full variable domain is ETGVTQSPTHLIKTRGQQVTLRCSSQSGHNTVSWYQQALGQGPQFIFQYYREEENGRGNFPPRFSGLQFPNYSSELNVNALELDDSALYLCASSLGQGYSYEQYFGPGTRLTVT.

This clone was counted only a few times. V usage is TRBV2 and J usage is TRBJ2-1; 9 nucleotides match TRBD1. This CDR3 contains 14 residues. The junction had 9 bases not matched to a gene; V was cut back by 6 bases and J by 9 bases. Germline values: CDR1 SNHLY, CDR2 FYNNEI. CDR3 in amino acids: CASRHRGLWGEQFF. In nucleotides, the CDR3 is TGTGCCAGCAGGCACAGGGGGCTTTGGGGTGAGCAGTTCTTC.

The chain uses TRBV5-1 and TRBJ2-1, with a weak D call TRBD1 (5 bases). Trimming cost V 4 bases and J 5 bases, with 13 bases left between them. The V gene's germline CDR1 is SGHRS and CDR2 YFSETQ. CDR3 length: 14 residues. CDR3 in amino acids: CASSPTVPDNEQFF. The CDR3 DNA reads TGCGCCAGCAGCCCGACAGTTCCTGACAATGAGCAGTTCTTC.

J is TRBJ2-4 and V is TRBV9, with D possibly matching TRBD1 (7 bases). The CDR3 runs to 14 residues. V was trimmed by 0 bases and J by 8 bases, leaving 12 bases between them. From germline, CDR1 is SGDLS and CDR2 YYNGEE. This chain's CDR3 is CASSVAGRGDIQYF. DNA of the CDR3: TGTGCCAGCAGCGTAGCGGGCAGGGGGGACATTCAGTACTTC.

The chain couples TRBV7-9 to TRBJ1-1; tentatively, D is TRBD1 (6 bases). Germline values: CDR1 SEHNR, CDR2 FQNEAQ (reference sequence). Trimming shortened V by 3 bases and J by 10 bases, and 12 bases separated the two germline ends. The CDR3 spans 12 residues. CDR3 in amino acids: CASSFKQGVAFF. CDR3 nucleotides: TGTGCCAGCAGCTTCAAACAGGGCGTAGCTTTCTTT.

The V call is TRBV4-1, the J call TRBJ1-2, with D perhaps matching TRBD1 (5 bases). V was cut by 0 bases and J by 4 bases, with 15 bases left in between. The CDR3 has 16 residues. In germline, CDR1 is MGHRA, CDR2 YSYEKL. The CDR3 is CASSQDWVTAGYGYTF. CDR3 DNA: TGCGCCAGCAGCCAAGATTGGGTGACAGCGGGCTATGGCTACACCTTC.

The V and J genes are TRBV4-1 and TRBJ2-3; TRBD1 matches at 8 bases. The length of the CDR3 is 19 residues. Germline V gene lookup returns CDR1 MGHRA and CDR2 YSYEKL. V was clipped by 8 bases and J by 5 bases; unmatched bases: 24. The CDR3 nucleotides are TGCGCCAGCTCCCAACTGTTTAATACCCTAGGGACAGGCCAAGATACGCAGTATTTT. Translated, it gives CASSQLFNTLGTGQDTQYF.

J is TRBJ2-7 and V is TRBV7-9, with 14 bases that match TRBD2. The J segment lost 7 bases and the V segment lost 5 bases, leaving 7 bases of the junction unmatched. The CDR3 extends over 15 amino acids. Germline V gene sequence: CDR1 SEHNR, CDR2 FQNEAQ (reference sequence). In DNA form, the CDR3 reads TGTGCCAGCAGCCTCGGACTAGCGGGAGGTAGGGAGCAGTACTTC. This translates into CASSLGLAGGREQYF. Combining the CDR3 with reference TRBV7-9 and TRBJ2-7 gives the whole variable domain DTGVSQNPRHKITKRGQNVTFRCDPISEHNRLYWYRQTLGQGPEFLTYFQNEAQLEKSRLLSDRFSAERPKGSFSTLEIQRTEQGDSAMYLCASSLGLAGGREQYFGPGTRLTVT.

The chain carries TRBV2 and TRBJ2-3; a weak D match, TRBD2 (6 bases). Trimming took off 7 bases at V and 5 bases at J, with 19 bases between the two ends. This CDR3 is 15 amino acids long. Germline assignment: CDR1 SNHLY and CDR2 FYNNEI. The CDR3, as DNA: TGTGCCAGCACCACATCGGGACTCATGGGAGATACGCAGTATTTT. Its protein is CASTTSGLMGDTQYF.

The V and J genes are TRBV9 and TRBJ1-1; D ambiguous. Trimming removed 0 bases from V and 6 bases from J, with 6 bases in between. From germline, CDR1 is SGDLS and CDR2 YYNGEE. CDR3 length: 12 residues. The CDR3 is CASSVAEAEAFF. CDR3 nucleotides: TGTGCCAGCAGCGTAGCGGAGGCTGAAGCTTTCTTT. Drawing the rest from reference TRBV9 and TRBJ1-1, the complete variable domain is DSGVTQTPKHLITATGQRVTLRCSPRSGDLSVYWYQQSLDQGLQFLIQYYNGEERAKGNILERFSAQQFPDLHSELNLSSLELGDSALYFCASSVAEAEAFFGQGTRLTVV.

This clone was counted between two and nine times. This chain joins TRBV9 and TRBJ2-1; 7 bases match TRBD1. The CDR3 covers 13 residues. The V gene end was trimmed by 2 bases and the J gene end by 7 bases; junction bases not matched to a gene: 3. Germline V lookup: CDR1 SGDLS, CDR2 YYNGEE. CDR3 bases: TGTGCCAGCAGCGTGAGCAGGGGGAATGAGCAGTTCTTC. It translates to CASSVSRGNEQFF.

The V and J genes are TRBV7-2 and TRBJ2-1; a possible D gene is TRBD2 (6 bases). Germline CDR1 reads SGHTA; CDR2 reads FQGNSA. The CDR3 is 15 amino acids. With 5 bases removed from V and 1 base from J, the gap between germline ends came to 12 bases. Here the CDR3 DNA reads TGTGCCAGCAGCGCCCAGGGACTTTCCTACAATGAGCAGTTCTTC. This codes for CASSAQGLSYNEQFF.

This rearrangement joins TRBV30 to TRBJ1-5; 9 bases match TRBD1. J gave up 6 bases and V 1 base, and 4 bases lay outside the gene matches. This CDR3 is 14 amino acids long. Germline CDR1 reads GTSNPN; CDR2 reads SVGIG (reference sequence). The CDR3 DNA follows: TGTGCCTGGAGTGACGGACAGGGGAGTCAGCCCCAGCATTTT. This codes for CAWSDGQGSQPQHF.

This clone was picked up a small number of times. The chain couples TRBV7-2 to TRBJ2-7; 8 nucleotides match TRBD2. This CDR3 is 15 amino acids long. Unmatched junction bases numbered 5, after V lost 4 bases and J lost 0 bases. Germline values: CDR1 SGHTA, CDR2 FQGNSA. For the CDR3, the DNA is TGTGCCAGCAGCTCCGCCAGCGGGAGCTCCTACGAGCAGTACTTC. Translating it yields CASSSASGSSYEQYF.

This clone turned up a few times. The chain carries TRBV9 and TRBJ2-7; TRBD1 matches at 8 bases. This CDR3 contains 15 residues. With 1 base clipped from V and 5 bases from J, the junction kept 8 bases outside the gene matches. Germline CDR1 is SGDLS and CDR2 is YYNGEE. The CDR3: CASSVNPGGVDEQYF. The CDR3 coding sequence is TGTGCCAGCAGCGTAAATCCAGGGGGCGTCGACGAGCAGTACTTC.

On this clone: Other DNA sequences in the same sample also yield this CDR3. V is TRBV19 and J is TRBJ2-2, with a possible D match to TRBD1 (5 bases). The CDR3 consists of 14 residues. Germline V gives CDR1 LNHDA, CDR2 SQIVND (reference sequence). V was cut by 2 bases and J by 5 bases, with 9 bases left in between. The CDR3 DNA reads TGTGCCAGTAGTATACAGGGCGCGACCGGGGAGCTGTTTTTT. Translation gives CASSIQGATGELFF.